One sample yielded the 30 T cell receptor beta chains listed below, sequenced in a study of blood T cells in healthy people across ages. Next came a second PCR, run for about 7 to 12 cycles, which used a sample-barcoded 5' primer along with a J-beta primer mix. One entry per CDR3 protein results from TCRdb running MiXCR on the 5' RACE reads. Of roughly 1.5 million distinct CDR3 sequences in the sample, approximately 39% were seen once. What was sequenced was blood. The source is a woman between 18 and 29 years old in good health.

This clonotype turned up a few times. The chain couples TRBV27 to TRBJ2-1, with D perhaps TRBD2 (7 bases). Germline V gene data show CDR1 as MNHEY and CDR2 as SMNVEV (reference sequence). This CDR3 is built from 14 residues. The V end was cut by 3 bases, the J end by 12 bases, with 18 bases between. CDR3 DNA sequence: TGTGCCAGCAGTTTTTCCGGGGGGCGGTCTGGGCAGTTCTTC. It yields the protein CASSFSGGRSGQFF.

This CDR3 is CASSLAELGTNEQFF. The CDR3 DNA follows: TGTGCCAGCAGCTTAGCGGAACTCGGCACCAATGAGCAGTTCTTC. V and J are TRBV7-6 and TRBJ2-1; D is unresolved. Trimming took off 0 bases at V and 6 bases at J, with 12 bases between the two ends. The CDR3 has 15 amino acids. The V gene's germline CDR1 is SGHVS and CDR2 FNYEAQ.

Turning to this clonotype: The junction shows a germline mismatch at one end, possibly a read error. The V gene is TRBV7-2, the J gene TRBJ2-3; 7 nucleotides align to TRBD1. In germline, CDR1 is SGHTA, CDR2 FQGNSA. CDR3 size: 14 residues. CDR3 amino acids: CASSLRTGTDTKYF. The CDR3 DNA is TGTGCCAGCAGCTTACGGACAGGCACAGATACGAAGTATTTT.

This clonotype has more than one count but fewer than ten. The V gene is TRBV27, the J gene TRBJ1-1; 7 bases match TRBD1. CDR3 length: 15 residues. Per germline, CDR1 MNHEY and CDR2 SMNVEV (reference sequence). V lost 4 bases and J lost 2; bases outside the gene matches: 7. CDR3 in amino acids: CASSSPGGANTEAFF. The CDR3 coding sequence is TGTGCCAGCAGTTCCCCAGGGGGGGCTAACACTGAAGCTTTCTTT.

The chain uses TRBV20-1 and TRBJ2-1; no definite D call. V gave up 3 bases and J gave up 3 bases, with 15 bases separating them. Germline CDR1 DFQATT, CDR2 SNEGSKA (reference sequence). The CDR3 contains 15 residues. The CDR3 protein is CSARLIGDFYNEQFF. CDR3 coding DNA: TGCAGTGCTAGGCTAATTGGTGACTTCTACAATGAGCAGTTCTTC.

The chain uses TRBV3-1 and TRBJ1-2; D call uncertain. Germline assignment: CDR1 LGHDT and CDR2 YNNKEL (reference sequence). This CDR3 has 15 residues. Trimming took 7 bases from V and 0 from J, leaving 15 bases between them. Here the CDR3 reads CASTQAAGANYGYTF. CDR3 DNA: TGTGCCAGCACCCAGGCGGCAGGCGCTAACTATGGCTACACCTTC.

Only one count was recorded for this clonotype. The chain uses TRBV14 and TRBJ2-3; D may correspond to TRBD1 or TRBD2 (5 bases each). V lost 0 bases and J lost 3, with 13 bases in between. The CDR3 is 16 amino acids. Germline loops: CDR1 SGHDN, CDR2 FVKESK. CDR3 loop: CASSQDGGEGTDTQYF. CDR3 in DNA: TGTGCCAGCAGCCAAGATGGGGGAGAAGGAACAGATACGCAGTATTTT.

The CDR3 is CASSESGVSYNEQYF. The CDR3 bases are TGTGCCAGCAGTGAATCGGGGGTATCCTACAATGAGCAGTACTTC. The rearrangement uses TRBV2 and TRBJ2-5; a weak D match, TRBD2 (6 bases). Germline V gene sequence: CDR1 SNHLY, CDR2 FYNNEI. V was cut by 2 bases and J by 11 bases, with 21 bases left in between. CDR3 length: 15 residues.

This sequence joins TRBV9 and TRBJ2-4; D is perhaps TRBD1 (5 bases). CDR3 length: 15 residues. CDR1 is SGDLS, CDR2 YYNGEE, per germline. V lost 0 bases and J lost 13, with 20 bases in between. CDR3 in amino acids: CASSVEGASYYEQYF. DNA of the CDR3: TGTGCCAGCAGCGTAGAAGGGGCGAGCTACTATGAGCAGTACTTC.

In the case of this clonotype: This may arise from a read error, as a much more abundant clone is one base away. DNA of the CDR3: TGTGTCAGCAGCCAAGATAACCAAGCCTACGAGCAGTACTTC. Encoded protein: CVSSQDNQAYEQYF. V and J are TRBV14 and TRBJ2-7; no reliable D call. The CDR3 runs 14 residues. Per the germline V gene, CDR1 is SGHDN and CDR2 is FVKESK.

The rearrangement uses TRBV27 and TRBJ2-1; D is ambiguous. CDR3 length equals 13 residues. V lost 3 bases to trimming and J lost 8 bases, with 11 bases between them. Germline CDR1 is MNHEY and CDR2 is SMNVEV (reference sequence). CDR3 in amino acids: CASSFASGDEQFF. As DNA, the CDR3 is TGTGCCAGCAGTTTCGCATCCGGCGATGAGCAGTTCTTC.

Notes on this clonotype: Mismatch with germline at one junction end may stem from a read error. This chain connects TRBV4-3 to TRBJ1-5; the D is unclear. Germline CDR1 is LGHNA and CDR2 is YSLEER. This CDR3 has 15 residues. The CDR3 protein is CASSPRRESNQPQHF. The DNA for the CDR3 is TGCGCCAGTAGCCCTCGTCGGGAGAGCAATCAGCCCCAGCATTTT.

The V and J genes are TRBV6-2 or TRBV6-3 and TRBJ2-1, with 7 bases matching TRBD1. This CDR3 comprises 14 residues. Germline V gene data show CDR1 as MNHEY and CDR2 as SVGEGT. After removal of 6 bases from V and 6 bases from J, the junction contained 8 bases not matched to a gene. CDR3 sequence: CASRFLQGFNEQFF. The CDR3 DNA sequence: TGTGCCAGCAGATTTTTACAGGGGTTCAATGAGCAGTTCTTC.

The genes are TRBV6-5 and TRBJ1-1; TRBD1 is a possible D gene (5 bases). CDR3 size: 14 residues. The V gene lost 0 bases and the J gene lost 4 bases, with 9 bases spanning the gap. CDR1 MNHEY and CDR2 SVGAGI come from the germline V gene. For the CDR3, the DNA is TGTGCCAGCAGTTACTCGGCCCAGGGCACTGAAGCTTTCTTT. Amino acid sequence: CASSYSAQGTEAFF.

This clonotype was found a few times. The CDR3 nucleotides read TGTGCCTGGACTCTCTCCGCCCACAATGAGCAGTTCTTC. Encoded protein: CAWTLSAHNEQFF. V usage is TRBV30 and J usage is TRBJ2-1; D unclear. V was cut by 4 bases and J by 5 bases, with 12 bases left in between. Germline V CDR1 and CDR2: GTSNPN, SVGIG (reference sequence). The CDR3 is made up of 13 amino acids.

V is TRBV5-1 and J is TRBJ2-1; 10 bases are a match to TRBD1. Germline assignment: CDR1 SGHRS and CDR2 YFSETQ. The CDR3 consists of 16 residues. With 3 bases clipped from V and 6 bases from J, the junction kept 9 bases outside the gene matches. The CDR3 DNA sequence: TGCGCCAGCAGCTCCCCCGGGACAGGGGTTTTCAATGAGCAGTTCTTC. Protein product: CASSSPGTGVFNEQFF.

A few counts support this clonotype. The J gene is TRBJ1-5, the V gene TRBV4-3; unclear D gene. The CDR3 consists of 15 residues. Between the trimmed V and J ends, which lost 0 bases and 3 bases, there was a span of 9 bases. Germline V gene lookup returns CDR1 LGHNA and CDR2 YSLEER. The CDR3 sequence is CASSQDSRNNQPQHF. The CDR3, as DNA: TGCGCCAGCAGCCAAGATAGCAGGAACAATCAGCCCCAGCATTTT.

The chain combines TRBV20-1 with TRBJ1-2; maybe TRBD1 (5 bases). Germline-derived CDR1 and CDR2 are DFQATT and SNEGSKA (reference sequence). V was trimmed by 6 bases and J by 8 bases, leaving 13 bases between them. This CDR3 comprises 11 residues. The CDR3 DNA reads TGCAGTGCGGTGGGGCAGTCCGGCTACACCTTC. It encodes CSAVGQSGYTF.

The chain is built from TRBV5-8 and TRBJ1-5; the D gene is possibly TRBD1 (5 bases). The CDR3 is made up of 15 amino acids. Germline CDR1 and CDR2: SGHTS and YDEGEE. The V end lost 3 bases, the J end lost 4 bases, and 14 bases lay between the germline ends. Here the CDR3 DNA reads TGTGCCAGCAGCTGGGAGGGCTACAGGAATCAGCCCCAGCATTTT. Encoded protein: CASSWEGYRNQPQHF.

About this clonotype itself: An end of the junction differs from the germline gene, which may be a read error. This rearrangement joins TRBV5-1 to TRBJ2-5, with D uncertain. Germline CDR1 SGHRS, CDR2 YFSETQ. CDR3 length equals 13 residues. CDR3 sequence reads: CTSSLTIGDEQYF. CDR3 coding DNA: TGCACCAGCAGCTTAACAATCGGCGATGAGCAGTACTTC.

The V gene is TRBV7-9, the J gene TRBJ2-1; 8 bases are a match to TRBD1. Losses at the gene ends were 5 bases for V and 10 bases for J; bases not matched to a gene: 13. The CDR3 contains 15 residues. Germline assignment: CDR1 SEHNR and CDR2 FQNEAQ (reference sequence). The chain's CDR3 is CASSPTLDRASEQFF. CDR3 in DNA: TGTGCCAGCAGCCCGACATTGGACAGGGCGAGCGAGCAGTTCTTC. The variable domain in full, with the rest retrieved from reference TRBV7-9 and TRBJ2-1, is DTGVSQNPRHKITKRGQNVTFRCDPISEHNRLYWYRQTLGQGPEFLTYFQNEAQLEKSRLLSDRFSAERPKGSFSTLEIQRTEQGDSAMYLCASSPTLDRASEQFFGPGTRLTVL.

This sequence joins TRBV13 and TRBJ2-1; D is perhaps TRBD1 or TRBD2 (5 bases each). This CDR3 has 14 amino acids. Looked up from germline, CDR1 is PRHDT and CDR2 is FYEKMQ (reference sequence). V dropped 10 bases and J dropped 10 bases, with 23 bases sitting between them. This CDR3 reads CATKTGALFTEQFF. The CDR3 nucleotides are TGTGCCACCAAAACCGGGGCCCTCTTTACGGAGCAGTTCTTC.

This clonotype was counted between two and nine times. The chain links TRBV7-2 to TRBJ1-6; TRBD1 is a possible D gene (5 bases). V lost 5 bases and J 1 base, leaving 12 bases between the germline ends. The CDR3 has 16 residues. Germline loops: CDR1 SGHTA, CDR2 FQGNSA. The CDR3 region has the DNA TGTGCCAGCAGCGCTCAGGGTTCATCCTATAATTCACCCCTCCACTTT. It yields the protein CASSAQGSSYNSPLHF.

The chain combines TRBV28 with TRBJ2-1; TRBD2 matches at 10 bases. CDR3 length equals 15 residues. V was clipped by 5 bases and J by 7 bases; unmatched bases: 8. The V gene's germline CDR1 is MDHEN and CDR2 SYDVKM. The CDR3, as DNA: TGTGCCAGCAGTGATACTAGCGGGGCCTTTAATGAGCAGTTCTTC. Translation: CASSDTSGAFNEQFF.

The DNA of the CDR3 is TGTGCCAGCAGGGGGAAGGGTGGCTACACCTTC. The encoded protein is CASRGKGGYTF. J is TRBJ1-2 and V is TRBV2; D ambiguous. This CDR3 contains 11 residues. Trimming removed 6 bases at V and 7 bases at J, with 9 bases between. Germline V gene sequence: CDR1 SNHLY, CDR2 FYNNEI. Full variable domain (missing parts from reference TRBV2 and TRBJ1-2): EPEVTQTPSHQVTQMGQEVILRCVPISNHLYFYWYRQILGQKVEFLVSFYNNEISEKSEIFDDQFSVERPDGSNFTLKIRSTKLEDSAMYFCASRGKGGYTFGSGTRLTVV.

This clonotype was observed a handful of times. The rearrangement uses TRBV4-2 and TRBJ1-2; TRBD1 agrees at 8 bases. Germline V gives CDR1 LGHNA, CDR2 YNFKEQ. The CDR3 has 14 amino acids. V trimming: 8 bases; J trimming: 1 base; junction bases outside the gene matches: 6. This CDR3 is CASQGQANNYGYTF. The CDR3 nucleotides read TGTGCCAGCCAGGGACAGGCGAATAACTATGGCTACACCTTC.

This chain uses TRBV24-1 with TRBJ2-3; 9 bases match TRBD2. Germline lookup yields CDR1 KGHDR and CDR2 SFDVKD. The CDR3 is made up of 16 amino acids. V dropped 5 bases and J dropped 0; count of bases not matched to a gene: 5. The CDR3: CATSGETSGSTDTQYF. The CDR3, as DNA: TGTGCCACCAGTGGTGAGACTAGCGGTAGCACAGATACGCAGTATTTT.

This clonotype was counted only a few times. CDR3 DNA: TGTGCCAGCAGCGATACCGGGACTAGCGGGAGGGTTGTATATACGCAGTATTTT. Translated: CASSDTGTSGRVVYTQYF. The chain uses TRBV3-1 and TRBJ2-3; 16 bases map to TRBD2. This CDR3 is 18 amino acids long. From germline, CDR1 is LGHDT and CDR2 YNNKEL (reference sequence). V lost 5 bases, J lost 7 bases, and 12 bases stayed unmatched.

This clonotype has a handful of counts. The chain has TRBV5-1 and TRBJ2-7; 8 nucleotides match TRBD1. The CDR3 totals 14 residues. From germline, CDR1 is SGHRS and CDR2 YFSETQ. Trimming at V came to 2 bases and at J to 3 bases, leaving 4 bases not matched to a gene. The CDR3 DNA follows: TGCGCCAGCAGCTTCGGACAGGGAGTCTACGAGCAGTACTTC. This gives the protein CASSFGQGVYEQYF.

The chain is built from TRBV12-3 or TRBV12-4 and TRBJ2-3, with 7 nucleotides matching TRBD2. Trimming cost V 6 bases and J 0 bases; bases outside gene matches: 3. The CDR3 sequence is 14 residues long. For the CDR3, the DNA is TGTGCCAGCAGGTTTAGCGGGAGCACAGATACGCAGTATTTT. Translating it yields CASRFSGSTDTQYF.